This paragraph covers one T cell receptor beta chain sequence. Its target is unknown. The sample comes from a study of cytomegalovirus exposure and HLA in healthy donors. Study conclusions and caveats: There were around 160 TCR beta chains listed as cytomegalovirus-associated.

J lost 4 bases, V lost 1 base, and 5 bases had no gene match. Looked up from germline, CDR1 is LNHDA and CDR2 is SQIVND (reference sequence). The CDR3 covers 16 residues. Generated by immunoSEQ multiplex PCR, the TCRdb table keeps only in-frame clones and is missing some. The data contain over 200,000 clones, just over 85% of them singletons. This sequence was found in a woman aged 18-30 years in good health and CMV-seronegative. The chain employs TRBV19 and TRBJ1-1, with 11 bases that match TRBD1. The sample was PBMCs. Here the CDR3 reads CASSIVRDRGGTEAFF. For the CDR3, the DNA is TGTGCCAGTAGTATAGTCCGGGACAGGGGGGGCACTGAAGCTTTCTTT.